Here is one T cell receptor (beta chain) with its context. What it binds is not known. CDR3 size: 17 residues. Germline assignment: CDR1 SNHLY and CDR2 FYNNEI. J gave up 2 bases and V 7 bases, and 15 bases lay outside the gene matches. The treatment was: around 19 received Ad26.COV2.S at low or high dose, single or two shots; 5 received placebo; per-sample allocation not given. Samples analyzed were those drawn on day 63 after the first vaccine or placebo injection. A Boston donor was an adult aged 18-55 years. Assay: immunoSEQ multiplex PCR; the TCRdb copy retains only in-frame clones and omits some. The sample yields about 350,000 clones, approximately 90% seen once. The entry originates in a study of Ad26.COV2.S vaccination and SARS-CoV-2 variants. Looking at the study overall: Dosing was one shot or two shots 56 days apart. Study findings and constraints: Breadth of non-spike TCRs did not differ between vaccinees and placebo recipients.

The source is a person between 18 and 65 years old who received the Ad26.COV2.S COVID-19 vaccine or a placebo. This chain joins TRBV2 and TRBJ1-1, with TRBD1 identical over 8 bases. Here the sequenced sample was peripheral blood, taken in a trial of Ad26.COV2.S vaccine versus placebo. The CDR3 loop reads CASTGPIRGLGNTEAFF. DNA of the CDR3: TGTGCCAGCACGGGTCCCATCAGGGGGCTCGGAAACACTGAAGCTTTCTTT.